This T cell receptor (beta chain) was sequenced for a study of OX40 agonist ivuxolimab in advanced cancers. Background on the study: A mean age of roughly 62 years, range roughly 20 to 85, was recorded, and roughly 80% were male.

General study points: Antigen specificity of clonally expanded peripheral T cells was not established. Fewer expanded clones were found on average in CD4+ than in CD8+ T cells.

Details on this clone: No antigen is known for it.

The V segment lost 7 bases and the J segment 4 bases; nucleotides outside the gene matches: 4. The CDR3 is made up of 14 amino acids. CDR1 and CDR2 (germline): SGHNT, YENEEA. The protocol was immunoSEQ multiplex PCR, while the TCRdb copy is restricted to in-frame clones and leaves out a portion. The sample consists of approximately 24,000 clones, around 83% of them appearing once. The sequences come from CD4+ or CD8+ T cells sorted from blood, collected in a trial of the OX40 agonist ivuxolimab. This sequence originates from an adult with an advanced solid tumor such as melanoma, head and neck, liver or kidney cancer. The chain combines TRBV11-3 with TRBJ2-1; 10 positions match TRBD2. The CDR3 protein is CASKEREGYNEQFF. CDR3 bases: TGTGCCAGCAAAGAGCGGGAGGGGTACAATGAGCAGTTCTTC.